What follows are 24 T cell receptor beta chains derived from one specimen sequenced in a study of cytomegalovirus exposure and HLA in healthy donors. TCRdb keeps only in-frame clones here, not all; method: immunoSEQ multiplex PCR. The table includes 65,000 or so clones, roughly 94% detected once. Source material: PBMCs. The receptor source for this set is a man aged 18 to 29 in good health and CMV-seropositive.

The rearrangement links TRBV9 to TRBJ2-5, with 9 bases lining up with TRBD2. This CDR3 spans 14 amino acids. Trimming took 3 bases from V and 4 from J; bases not matched to a gene: 4. Germline-derived CDR1 and CDR2 are SGDLS and YYNGEE. The CDR3, as DNA: TGTGCCAGCAGCGAGGGACTAGCTGCAGAGACCCAGTACTTC. The encoded protein is CASSEGLAAETQYF.

This clone was detected once. The rearrangement links TRBV28 to TRBJ2-5, with D perhaps matching TRBD1 (5 bases). Germline CDR1 MDHEN, CDR2 SYDVKM. The CDR3 length is 14 residues. Trimming removed 1 base at V and 2 bases at J, with 8 bases between. In DNA form, the CDR3 reads TGTGCCAGCAGTTTATCACAGGTTCAAGAGACCCAGTACTTC. It encodes CASSLSQVQETQYF.

This chain uses TRBV5-4 with TRBJ2-3; D is undetermined. Trimming took 0 bases from V and 3 from J, leaving 5 bases between them. The CDR3 is 13 residues long. From germline, CDR1 is SGHNT and CDR2 YYREEE (reference sequence). In DNA, the CDR3 is TGTGCCAGCAGCTTGGTTCTGACAGATACGCAGTATTTT. It yields the protein CASSLVLTDTQYF.

The rearrangement links TRBV27 to TRBJ1-2, with 10 bases fitting TRBD1. The CDR3 sequence is 17 residues long. Germline V gene sequence: CDR1 MNHEY, CDR2 SMNVEV (reference sequence). The V segment lost 8 bases and the J segment 5 bases; nucleotides outside the gene matches: 17. CDR3 in amino acids: CASRGPLTKDRGYGYTF. The CDR3 nucleotides read TGTGCCAGCCGAGGGCCACTTACCAAGGACAGGGGGTATGGCTACACCTTC.

The chain links TRBV6-1 to TRBJ2-5; D is perhaps TRBD1 (6 bases). Between the trimmed V and J ends, which lost 2 bases and 5 bases, there was a span of 12 bases. Germline V gene lookup returns CDR1 MNHNS and CDR2 SASEGT. The CDR3 has 14 amino acids. CDR3 in amino acids: CASSESRGHETQYF. In DNA, the CDR3 is TGTGCCAGCAGTGAAAGCAGGGGTCATGAGACCCAGTACTTC.

Concerning this clone: The junction does not match germline at one end; this may be a read error. The chain has TRBV12-5 and TRBJ2-7; maybe TRBD2 (6 bases). CDR3 length: 14 residues. The germline V gene has CDR1 LGHNT and CDR2 FRNRAP. The CDR3 sequence is CASALGGTPYEQYF. CDR3 bases: TGTGCTAGTGCTTTGGGCGGGACCCCCTACGAGCAGTACTTC.

This clone was observed a handful of times. The chain recombines TRBV4-2 with TRBJ1-1; no clear D. The CDR3 runs to 15 residues. Deletions cut 3 bases from V and 1 base from J, with 12 bases between. Germline V gene lookup returns CDR1 LGHNA and CDR2 YNFKEQ. The CDR3 nucleotides are TGTGCCAGCAGCCATTGGTTACAAACGAACACTGAAGCTTTCTTT. This gives the protein CASSHWLQTNTEAFF.

The rearrangement uses TRBV5-1 and TRBJ1-2; D perhaps matches TRBD1 (6 bases). Germline lookup yields CDR1 SGHRS and CDR2 YFSETQ. V lost 0 bases, J lost 4 bases, and 16 bases lay in between. There are 16 residues in the CDR3. The CDR3 spells CASSLGQAIGGYGYTF. The CDR3 nucleotides are TGCGCCAGCAGCTTGGGACAGGCCATAGGGGGCTATGGCTACACCTTC.

This sequence joins TRBV7-9 and TRBJ1-1, with TRBD1 identical over 9 bases. CDR3 length: 13 amino acids. Germline V gene sequence: CDR1 SEHNR, CDR2 FQNEAQ (reference sequence). Losses at the gene ends were 3 bases for V and 9 bases for J; bases not matched to a gene: 5. The CDR3 here is CASSLGDRGKAFF. Here the CDR3 DNA reads TGTGCCAGCAGCTTGGGAGACAGGGGGAAAGCTTTCTTT.

The J gene is TRBJ2-3, the V gene TRBV28, with D possibly being TRBD1 (5 bases). The length of the CDR3 is 16 residues. V was pared by 5 bases and J by 0 bases, with 15 bases between. Germline CDR1 and CDR2: MDHEN and SYDVKM. CDR3 bases: TGTGCCAGCAGTGGGGCCTCTTTTGTGAGCACAGATACGCAGTATTTT. It is translated as CASSGASFVSTDTQYF.

The chain combines TRBV29-1 with TRBJ2-7; 7 bases are shared with TRBD1. The CDR3 loop spans 16 amino acids. V lost 4 bases, J lost 0 bases, and 12 bases stayed unmatched. The germline gives CDR1 SQVTM, CDR2 ANQGSEA. CDR3 residues: CSVGGKGQSLSYEQYF. The CDR3 DNA follows: TGCAGCGTTGGGGGGAAGGGACAGAGCCTCTCCTACGAGCAGTACTTC.

The V gene is TRBV27, the J gene TRBJ1-2, with TRBD1 matching over 8 bases. After removal of 2 bases from V and 8 bases from J, the junction contained 7 bases not matched to a gene. CDR3 length equals 14 residues. The germline gives CDR1 MNHEY, CDR2 SMNVEV (reference sequence). The CDR3 loop reads CASSLNQGAGGYTF. The CDR3 DNA reads TGTGCCAGCAGTTTAAATCAGGGGGCCGGGGGCTACACCTTC.

V and J are TRBV4-3 and TRBJ2-2; 9 nucleotides agree with TRBD1. Germline V CDR1 and CDR2: LGHNA, YSLEER. The CDR3 has 15 residues. Trimming at V came to 4 bases and at J to 3 bases, leaving 3 bases not matched to a gene. The CDR3 sequence is CASSRWTGDTGELFF. The CDR3 bases are TGCGCCAGCAGCCGCTGGACAGGGGACACCGGGGAGCTGTTTTTT.

The rearrangement links TRBV12-5 to TRBJ1-5, with TRBD1 as a possible D gene (6 bases). Trimming took 1 base from V and 3 from J, leaving 16 bases between them. Per the germline V gene, CDR1 is LGHNT and CDR2 is FRNRAP. The CDR3 consists of 17 residues. DNA of the CDR3: TGTGCTAGTGGTTTGGCCTCCATGACAGGATTCAATCAGCCCCAGCATTTT. It is translated as CASGLASMTGFNQPQHF.

This clone was seen a few times. This chain connects TRBV7-3 to TRBJ2-7; the match to TRBD1 covers 8 bases. The CDR3 sequence is 13 residues long. V was pared by 5 bases and J by 5 bases, with 5 bases of the junction left unmatched. CDR1 and CDR2 (germline): SGHTA, FQGTGA. The CDR3 DNA is TGTGCCAGCAGCAAGACAGGGGCAGACGAGCAGTACTTC. This encodes CASSKTGADEQYF.

The rearrangement links TRBV29-1 to TRBJ1-5; TRBD1 agrees at 8 bases. CDR1 SQVTM and CDR2 ANQGSEA come from the germline V gene. J was trimmed by 7 bases and V by 4 bases; bases with no gene match: 9. This CDR3 is built from 14 residues. Here the CDR3 reads CSVAGQATDQPQHF. The CDR3 DNA reads TGCAGCGTTGCGGGACAGGCTACAGACCAGCCCCAGCATTTT.

Here the CDR3 reads CAWRGTGGMRERGGEQYF. CDR3 coding DNA: TGTGCCTGGAGGGGAACAGGGGGCATGCGGGAACGAGGAGGCGAGCAGTACTTC. The chain recombines TRBV30 with TRBJ2-7, with 9 bases matching TRBD1. The CDR3 length is 18 residues. V shed 3 bases, J shed 6 bases, and the junction held 21 bases outside the gene matches. The germline gives CDR1 GTSNPN, CDR2 SVGIG (reference sequence).

J is TRBJ1-2 and V is TRBV7-9, with D perhaps matching TRBD1 (6 bases). The CDR3 runs 13 residues. Germline V gene data show CDR1 as SEHNR and CDR2 as FQNEAQ (reference sequence). V dropped 5 bases and J dropped 6 bases, with 13 bases sitting between them. DNA for the CDR3: TGTGCCAGCAGCGCAGGGGCTTGGGATGGCTACACCTTC. It is translated as CASSAGAWDGYTF.

The chain has TRBV30 and TRBJ1-6; the D gene is possibly TRBD1 (6 bases). Per the germline V gene, CDR1 is GTSNPN and CDR2 is SVGIG (reference sequence). V lost 0 bases and J lost 3, with 9 bases in between. This CDR3 contains 15 residues. The CDR3 region has the DNA TGTGCCTGGAGTGTACGAGGGGGCTATAATTCACCCCTCCACTTT. Translating gives CAWSVRGGYNSPLHF. Full variable domain (outside the CDR3, taken from reference TRBV30 and TRBJ1-6): SQTIHQWPATLVQPVGSPLSLECTVEGTSNPNLYWYRQAAGRGLQLLFYSVGIGQISSEVPQNLSASRPQDRQFILSSKKLLLSDSGFYLCAWSVRGGYNSPLHFGNGTRLTVT.

The chain links TRBV27 to TRBJ2-7; the match to TRBD1 covers 11 bases. The CDR3 consists of 18 residues. V gave up 2 bases and J gave up 0 bases; unmatched junction bases: 9. Germline V lookup: CDR1 MNHEY, CDR2 SMNVEV (reference sequence). The CDR3 loop reads CASSLPPTGTGGSYEQYF. DNA for the CDR3: TGTGCCAGCAGTTTACCGCCAACCGGGACAGGGGGCTCCTACGAGCAGTACTTC.

This clone was recorded a few times. The chain couples TRBV4-2 to TRBJ2-5, with 7 bases aligning to TRBD2. The CDR3 extends over 16 amino acids. V trimming: 1 base; J trimming: 4 bases; junction bases outside the gene matches: 9. The germline gives CDR1 LGHNA, CDR2 YNFKEQ. DNA for the CDR3: TGTGCCAGCAGCCAAGCGGCGGGCGGGGGTGCAGAGACCCAGTACTTC. Its protein is CASSQAAGGGAETQYF.

The chain has TRBV6-5 and TRBJ1-1, with 8 bases aligning to TRBD1. Germline V gene data show CDR1 as MNHEY and CDR2 as SVGAGI. After removal of 6 bases from V and 8 bases from J, the junction contained 8 bases not matched to a gene. The CDR3 runs to 13 residues. This CDR3 is CASRGTGESEAFF. The DNA for the CDR3 is TGTGCCAGCAGGGGGACAGGAGAATCGGAAGCTTTCTTT.

V usage is TRBV21-1 and J usage is TRBJ2-2; TRBD2, as called in the table, went unchecked against the DNA. TRBV21-1 is a pseudogene locus. This CDR3 is built from 17 residues. In nucleotides, the CDR3 is TGTGCCAGCAGGGGAGGGCGAGGCCGGAGGGGGACCGGGGAGCTGTTTTTT. Protein product: CASRGGRGRRGTGELFF.

The chain is built from TRBV4-2 and TRBJ2-1, with TRBD2 matching 13 bases. Germline V gene data show CDR1 as LGHNA and CDR2 as YNFKEQ. This CDR3 region has 20 residues. V shed 4 bases, J shed 8 bases, and the junction held 20 bases outside the gene matches. CDR3 sequence: CASSPFTLSGTSGVNDEQFF. Here the CDR3 DNA reads TGTGCCAGCAGCCCCTTTACACTATCCGGGACTAGCGGGGTCAACGATGAGCAGTTCTTC.